This T cell receptor beta chain was sequenced in a study of cytomegalovirus exposure and HLA in healthy donors. Use of 60 Vbeta and 13 Jbeta primers characterized the PCR. Data came from immunoSEQ multiplex PCR; TCRdb stores just in-frame clones and leaves some out. Of roughly 120,000 clones in the sample, approximately 74% were seen once. Overall study results and limits: When analyzed later, the rates of TCR association showed variation by HLA locus, with DRB1 the most and HLA-C the fewest. When a later analysis was performed, an Asian-associated ancestry cluster reportedly had fewer N-insertions than the roughly 640-donor mean. Cytomegalovirus association was assigned to some 160 TCR beta chains.

The germline CDR1 and CDR2 sequences are GTSNPN and SVGIG (reference sequence). CDR3 length: 14 amino acids. With 1 base clipped from V and 1 base from J, the junction kept 3 bases outside the gene matches. With regard to this clone: Antigen: not known.

J is TRBJ1-1 and V is TRBV30; 7 bases map to TRBD1. Sequencing was done on a sample of PBMCs. This clonotype was obtained from a woman aged 45 to 65 in good health and CMV-seropositive. The CDR3 DNA reads TGTGCCTGGAGTGGACAGGGACGGAACACTGAAGCTTTCTTT. This sequence encodes CAWSGQGRNTEAFF.